This T cell receptor (beta chain) originates from a study of tumor-infiltrating lymphocytes in primary liver carcinoma. This clonotype was counted many times. Co-extracted RNA and DNA came from roughly 20-30 mg of unsorted bulk tissue. The cohort consisted of patients whose primary liver carcinoma was surgically resected. Total RNA amounting to 500 ng was the source from which TCR beta cDNA was made with a constant-region primer. Library construction for TCR beta comprised three nested multiplex PCR rounds performed with slightly modified ARM-PCR. It was with TRBV1-TRBV30 forward primers and a C-beta reverse primer that the first two PCR rounds were run, at 10 to 11 cycles each. TCRdb fed the multiplex PCR reads into MiXCR, producing one record per CDR3 protein. Of about 54,000 distinct CDR3 sequences in the sample, about 80% were seen once. Between the trimmed V and J ends, which lost 0 bases and 4 bases, there was a span of 15 bases. Germline CDR1 LGHNA, CDR2 YNFKEQ. CDR3 size: 16 residues.

J is TRBJ1-2 and V is TRBV4-2; D possibly corresponds to TRBD1 (6 bases). The sequenced sample consisted of liver tumor tissue from sampling region 2. As for subset: tumor region T2, inferior pole. The sequence derives from a man aged 35 to 55 with primary liver carcinoma and hepatitis B virus infection. For the CDR3, the DNA is TGTGCCAGCAGCCAAGATTGGGGGCAGGCTGGCTATGGCTACACCTTC. Translation: CASSQDWGQAGYGYTF.